This TCR beta chain was found in a study of chemoradiotherapy in HPV16-positive cancers. Looking at the study overall: Functional T-cell assays on a couple of HPV16-positive patients' cells defined candidate HPV-specific clones and common TCR motifs. Study results and limitations: HPV-responsive T-cell expansion during chemoradiotherapy was linked to improved recurrence-free survival in HPV16-positive patients. During treatment, candidate HPV-specific clones and E7-related motifs expanded in tumor.

Data came from immunoSEQ multiplex PCR; TCRdb stores just in-frame clones and leaves some out. The table has 8,500 to 9,000 clones, approximately 71% seen once. Over chemoradiotherapy, repertoires were sampled more than once. About this clone: No antigen is known for it.

The CDR3 has 19 amino acids. V was clipped by 4 bases and J by 6 bases; unmatched bases: 22. The germline CDR1 and CDR2 sequences are SEHNR and FQNEAQ (reference sequence). The TCR sequence derives from a human donor with HPV-associated anogenital cancer. The chain couples TRBV7-9 to TRBJ1-2; 8 nucleotides align to TRBD1. This specimen was acquired from a patient who underwent chemoradiotherapy. The CDR3 here is CASSSIHPGQETEDNGYTF. The DNA of the CDR3 is TGTGCCAGCAGCTCCATACACCCGGGACAGGAGACCGAAGATAATGGCTACACCTTC.